This T cell receptor beta chain was sequenced for a study of T cell responses to AZD1222 COVID-19 vaccine. Study-wide results and limits: Nearly half of spike-specific TCRs reportedly target unmutated variant regions. There were vaccine-associated CD4 TCRs across spike, dominant at 160-218 and 743-854. The donors showed a predominance of white British ancestry and of females, with possible underestimation of clonal diversity. No repertoire was sampled before or during the peak T cell response, only after it.

This table comes from immunoSEQ multiplex PCR, and its TCRdb copy is limited to in-frame clones, with some not included. Among 85,000 to 130,000 clones listed, around nine tenths were seen once. The CDR3 loop spans 12 amino acids. Germline assignment: CDR1 SQVTM and CDR2 ANQGSEA. V was clipped by 7 bases and J by 5 bases, with 15 bases between them. Regarding this clone: What it binds is not known.

The chain recombines TRBV29-1 with TRBJ2-7; the D gene is possibly TRBD2 (6 bases). The sequence was obtained from an adult in good health. The sample was peripheral blood, taken on day 0 of AZD1222 vaccination. The CDR3 reads CSADAWGDEQYF. The CDR3 bases are TGCAGCGCTGACGCATGGGGGGACGAGCAGTACTTC.